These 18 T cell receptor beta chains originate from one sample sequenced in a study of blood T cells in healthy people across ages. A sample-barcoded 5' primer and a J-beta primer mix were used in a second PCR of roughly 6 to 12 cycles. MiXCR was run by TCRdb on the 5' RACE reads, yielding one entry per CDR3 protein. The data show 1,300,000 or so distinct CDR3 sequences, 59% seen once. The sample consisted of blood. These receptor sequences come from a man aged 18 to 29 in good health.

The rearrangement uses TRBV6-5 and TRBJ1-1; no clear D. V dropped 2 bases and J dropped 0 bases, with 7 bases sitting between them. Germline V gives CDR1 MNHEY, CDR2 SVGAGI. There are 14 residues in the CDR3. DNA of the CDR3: TGTGCCAGCAGTTACGGGTCCATGAACACTGAAGCTTTCTTT. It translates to CASSYGSMNTEAFF.

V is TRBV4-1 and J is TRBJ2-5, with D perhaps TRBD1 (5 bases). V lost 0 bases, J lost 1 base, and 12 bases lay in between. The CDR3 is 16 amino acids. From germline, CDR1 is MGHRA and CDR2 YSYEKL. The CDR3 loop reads CASSQEGAAPQETQYF. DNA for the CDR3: TGCGCCAGCAGCCAAGAAGGGGCAGCGCCCCAAGAGACCCAGTACTTC.

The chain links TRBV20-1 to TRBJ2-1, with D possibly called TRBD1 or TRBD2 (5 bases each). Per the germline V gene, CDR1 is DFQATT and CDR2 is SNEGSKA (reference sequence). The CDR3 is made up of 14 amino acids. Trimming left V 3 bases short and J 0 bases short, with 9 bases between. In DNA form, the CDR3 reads TGCAGTGCTAGGAGTGGGGGCTCCTACAATGAGCAGTTCTTC. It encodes CSARSGGSYNEQFF.

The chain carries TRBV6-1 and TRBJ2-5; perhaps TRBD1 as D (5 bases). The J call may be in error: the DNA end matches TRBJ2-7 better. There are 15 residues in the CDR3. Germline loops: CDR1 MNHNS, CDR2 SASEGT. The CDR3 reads CASSSIKFDRLEQYF. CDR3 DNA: TGTGCCAGCAGCTCCATCAAATTTGACAGACTCGAGCAGTACTTC.

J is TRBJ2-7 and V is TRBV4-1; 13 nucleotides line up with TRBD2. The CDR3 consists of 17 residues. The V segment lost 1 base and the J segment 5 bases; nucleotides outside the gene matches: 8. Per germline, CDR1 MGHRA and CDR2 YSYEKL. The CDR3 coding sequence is TGCGCCAGCAGCCAAGCTCGGACTAGCGGGAGTAGGGACGAGCAGTACTTC. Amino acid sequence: CASSQARTSGSRDEQYF.

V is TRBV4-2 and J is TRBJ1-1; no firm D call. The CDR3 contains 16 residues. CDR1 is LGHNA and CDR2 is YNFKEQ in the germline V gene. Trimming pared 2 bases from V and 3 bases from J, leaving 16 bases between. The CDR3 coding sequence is TGTGCCAGCAGCCAATGGGGTCAGGTTCTTGACACTGAAGCTTTCTTT. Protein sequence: CASSQWGQVLDTEAFF.

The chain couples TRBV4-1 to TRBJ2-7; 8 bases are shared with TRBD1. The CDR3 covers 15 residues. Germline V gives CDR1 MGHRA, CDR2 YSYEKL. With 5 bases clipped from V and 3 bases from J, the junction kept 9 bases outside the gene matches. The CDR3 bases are TGCGCCAGCAGCGATCTTCAGGGGGCCAACTACGAGCAGTACTTC. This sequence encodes CASSDLQGANYEQYF.

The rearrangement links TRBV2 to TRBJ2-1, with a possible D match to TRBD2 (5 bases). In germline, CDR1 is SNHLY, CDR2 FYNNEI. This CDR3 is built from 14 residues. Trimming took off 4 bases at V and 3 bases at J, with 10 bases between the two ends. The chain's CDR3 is CASSGSDFYNEQFF. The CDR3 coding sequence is TGTGCCAGCAGTGGTTCGGACTTCTACAATGAGCAGTTCTTC.

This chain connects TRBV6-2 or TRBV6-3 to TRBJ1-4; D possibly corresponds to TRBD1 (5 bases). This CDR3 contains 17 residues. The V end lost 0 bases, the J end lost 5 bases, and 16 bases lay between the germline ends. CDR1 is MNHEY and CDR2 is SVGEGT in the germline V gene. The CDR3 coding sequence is TGTGCCAGCAGTTACTCGACGAGAGAGGGGATAAATGAAAAACTGTTTTTT. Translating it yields CASSYSTREGINEKLFF.

The CDR3, as DNA: TGTGCCAGCAGTGCCTCCGGGGACTCATACAATGAGCAGTTCTTC. Amino acid sequence: CASSASGDSYNEQFF. The chain has TRBV6-4 and TRBJ2-1; D is perhaps TRBD2 (6 bases). Germline V CDR1 and CDR2: MRHNA, SNTAGT. CDR3 length equals 15 residues. V lost 4 bases and J 4 bases, leaving 14 bases between the germline ends.

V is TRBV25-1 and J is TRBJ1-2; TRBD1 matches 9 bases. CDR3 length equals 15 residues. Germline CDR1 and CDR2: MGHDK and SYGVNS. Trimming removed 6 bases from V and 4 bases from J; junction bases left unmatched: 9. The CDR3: CASRPGQGDIYGYTF. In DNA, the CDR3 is TGTGCCAGCAGACCGGGACAGGGAGATATCTATGGCTACACCTTC.

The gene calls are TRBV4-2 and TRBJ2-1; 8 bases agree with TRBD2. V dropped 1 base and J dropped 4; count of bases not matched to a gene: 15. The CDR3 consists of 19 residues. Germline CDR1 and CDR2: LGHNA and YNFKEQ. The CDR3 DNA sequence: TGTGCCAGCAGCCAAGCGGGGGGGCTTGGCCTGGGGTCGTACAATGAGCAGTTCTTC. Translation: CASSQAGGLGLGSYNEQFF.

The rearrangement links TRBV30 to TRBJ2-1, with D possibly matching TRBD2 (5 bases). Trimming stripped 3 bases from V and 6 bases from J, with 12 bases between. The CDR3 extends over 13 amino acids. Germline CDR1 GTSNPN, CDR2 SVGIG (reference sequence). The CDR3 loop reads CAWSLWTGNEQFF. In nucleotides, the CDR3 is TGTGCCTGGAGCCTCTGGACTGGCAATGAGCAGTTCTTC. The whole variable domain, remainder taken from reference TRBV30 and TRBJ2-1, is SQTIHQWPATLVQPVGSPLSLECTVEGTSNPNLYWYRQAAGRGLQLLFYSVGIGQISSEVPQNLSASRPQDRQFILSSKKLLLSDSGFYLCAWSLWTGNEQFFGPGTRLTVL.

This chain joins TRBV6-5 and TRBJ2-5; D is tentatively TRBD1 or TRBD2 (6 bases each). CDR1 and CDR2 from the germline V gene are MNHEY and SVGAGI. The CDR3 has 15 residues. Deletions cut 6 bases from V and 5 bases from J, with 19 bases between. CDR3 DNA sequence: TGTGCCAGCAGCGGTGTCCGGGGGCGCGATGAGACCCAGTACTTC. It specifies CASSGVRGRDETQYF.

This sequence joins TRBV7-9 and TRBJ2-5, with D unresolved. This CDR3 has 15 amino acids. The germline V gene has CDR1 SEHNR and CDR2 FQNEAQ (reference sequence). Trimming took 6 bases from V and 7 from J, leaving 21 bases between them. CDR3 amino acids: CASRQSTGPIGTQYF. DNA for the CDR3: TGTGCCAGCAGGCAGTCCACCGGACCTATCGGGACCCAGTACTTC.

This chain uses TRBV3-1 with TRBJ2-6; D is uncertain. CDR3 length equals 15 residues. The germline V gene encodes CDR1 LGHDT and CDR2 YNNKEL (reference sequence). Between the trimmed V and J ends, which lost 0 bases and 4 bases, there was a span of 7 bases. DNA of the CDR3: TGTGCCAGCAGCCAAGAGTCTCCGGGGGCCAACGTCCTGACTTTC. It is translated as CASSQESPGANVLTF.

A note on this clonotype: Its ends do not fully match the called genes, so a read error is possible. The CDR3 protein is CANSLAGGSSTDTQYF. Written as DNA, the CDR3 is TGTGCCAACAGCTTGGCCGGGGGCAGTAGCACAGATACGCAGTATTTT. V usage is TRBV7-2 and J usage is TRBJ2-3; either TRBD1 or TRBD2 may fit D (6 bases each). This CDR3 region has 16 residues. In germline, CDR1 is SGHTA, CDR2 FQGNSA. The full variable domain, in which reference TRBV7-2 and TRBJ2-3 provide the parts outside the CDR3, is GAGVSQSPSNKVTEKGKDVELRCDPISGHTALYWYRQSLGQGLEFLIYFQGNSAPDKSGLPSDRFSAERTGGSVSTLTIQRTQQEDSAVYLCANSLAGGSSTDTQYFGPGTRLTVL.

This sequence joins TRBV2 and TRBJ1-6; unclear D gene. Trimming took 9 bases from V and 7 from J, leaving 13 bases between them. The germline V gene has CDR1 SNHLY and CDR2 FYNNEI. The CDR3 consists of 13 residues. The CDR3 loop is CASTRLGNSPLHF. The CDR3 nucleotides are TGTGCCAGTACACGACTGGGGAATTCACCCCTCCACTTT.